A selection of T cell receptor beta chains follows, all from one sample in a study of control samples from healthy donors and cancer patients. Clones were read by immunoSEQ multiplex PCR, and TCRdb kept only the in-frame ones, dropping some. The table shows some 140,000 clones, with roughly 94% occurring only once. Sequencing was done on a sample of blood. These receptors were obtained from a man aged 35 to 55 in good health. Each CDR3 is given with its conserved first and last residue. Fields, in order: V gene, D gene, clone size, J gene, CDR3 protein, CDR3 DNA. The D gene is left open where the match is weak. Clone size is stated in some rows and not others, as once, few, many or a class when expanded.

TRBV28	NA	NA	TRBJ1-1	CASSLPTGRTEAFF	TGTGCCAGCAGTTTACCCACCGGGAGGACTGAAGCTTTCTTT
TRBV5-1	TRBD1	NA	TRBJ1-2	CASSLLPDRGQLNYGYTF	TGCGCCAGCAGCTTGTTACCGGACAGGGGACAATTAAACTATGGCTACACCTTC
TRBV6-2/TRBV6-3	NA	few	TRBJ1-2	CASSYSTANYGYTF	TGTGCCAGCAGTTACTCTACGGCCAACTATGGCTACACCTTC
TRBV11-2	NA	NA	TRBJ1-6	CASSSSVGNSPLHF	TGTGCCAGCAGCTCCAGTGTAGGGAATTCACCCCTCCACTTT
TRBV18	NA	NA	TRBJ2-2	CASSPDRKNTGELFF	TGTGCCAGCTCACCTGACAGGAAGAACACCGGGGAGCTGTTTTTT
TRBV7-2	TRBD1	NA	TRBJ1-4	CASRLGQTNEKLFF	TGTGCCAGCAGATTGGGACAGACTAATGAAAAACTGTTTTTT
TRBV19	NA	NA	TRBJ2-1	CASSIGTDYNEQFF	TGTGCCAGTAGTATTGGGACGGACTACAATGAGCAGTTCTTC
TRBV4-1	TRBD2	NA	TRBJ2-1	CASSWGGGAPYEQFF	TGCGCCAGCTCTTGGGGCGGGGGGGCCCCGTATGAGCAGTTCTTC
TRBV23-1	TRBD1	NA	TRBJ1-5	CASSQGQAGSNQPQHF	TGCGCCAGCAGTCAAGGACAGGCTGGGAGCAATCAGCCCCAGCATTTT
TRBV4-3	TRBD1	NA	TRBJ1-3	CASSPGTAPNSGNTIYF	TGCGCCAGCAGCCCCGGGACAGCGCCAAACTCTGGAAACACCATATATTTT
TRBV11-2	NA	once	TRBJ2-1	CASSLEGSYNEQFF	TGTGCCAGCAGCTTAGAGGGGTCCTACAATGAGCAGTTCTTC
TRBV11-2	TRBD1	once	TRBJ2-7	CASSQGSAGTGYYEQYF	TGTGCCAGCAGCCAAGGGTCTGCCGGGACAGGGTACTACGAGCAGTACTTC
TRBV6-1	NA	NA	TRBJ2-6	CASSEVATGANVLTF	TGTGCCAGCAGTGAAGTAGCTACTGGGGCCAACGTCCTGACTTTC
TRBV3-1/TRBV3-2	NA	NA	TRBJ2-3	CASSQDPNTQYF	TGTGCCAGCAGCCAAGATCCGAATACGCAGTATTTT
TRBV14	NA	NA	TRBJ1-3	CASSEDGDSGNTIYF	TGTGCCAGCAGCGAGGACGGGGACTCTGGAAACACCATATATTTT